Presented here are 17 T cell receptor beta chains from one specimen sequenced in a study of glioma-infiltrating T cells. TCR alpha and beta CDR3 regions were amplified from RNA using iRepertoire nested multiplex PCR. TCRdb independently ran MiXCR on the multiplex PCR reads; one entry per CDR3 protein. The sample contains 400,000 or so distinct CDR3 sequences, roughly two fifths of which appear only once. The material sequenced was glioma tissue, nonneoplastic brain tissue, or PBMCs (not recorded which). These receptors were obtained from a human donor with low-grade glioma or glioblastoma, undergoing nonglioma brain surgery, or in good health (not recorded which).

V is TRBV5-1 and J is TRBJ2-5; D remains ambiguous. The CDR3 covers 14 residues. Germline V CDR1 and CDR2: SGHRS, YFSETQ. Trimming removed 3 bases at V and 5 bases at J, with 14 bases between. The CDR3 DNA is TGCGCCAGCAGCTCCGTCGAGAGTGGGGAGACCCAGTACTTC. Translation: CASSSVESGETQYF.

The chain recombines TRBV27 with TRBJ2-1; TRBD2 agrees at 7 bases. The CDR3 runs 14 residues. V lost 3 bases to trimming and J lost 9 bases; unmatched junction nucleotides: 8. From germline, CDR1 is MNHEY and CDR2 SMNVEV (reference sequence). CDR3 region: CASSFRGRAGEQFF. The CDR3 nucleotides read TGTGCCAGCAGTTTCCGGGGGAGGGCCGGTGAGCAGTTCTTC.

This clonotype turned up a few times. J is TRBJ2-5 and V is TRBV7-6, with 9 nucleotides matching TRBD1. The CDR3 is 15 residues long. CDR1 is SGHVS and CDR2 is FNYEAQ in the germline V gene. The V gene end was trimmed by 0 bases and the J gene end by 4 bases; junction bases not matched to a gene: 3. Written as DNA, the CDR3 is TGTGCCAGCAGCTTAGCGGACAGGGGAAGAGAGACCCAGTACTTC. Amino acids: CASSLADRGRETQYF.

As for this clonotype: This may stem from a read error, because a much larger clone lies one nucleotide away. This rearrangement joins TRBV27 to TRBJ1-2, with no clear D. Germline CDR1 is MNHEY and CDR2 is SMNVEV (reference sequence). The CDR3 extends over 14 amino acids. Here the CDR3 reads CASRTEKTNYGHTF. In DNA, the CDR3 is TGTGCCAGCAGAACCGAAAAAACTAACTATGGCCACACCTTC.

This clonotype has a count of ten or more. J is TRBJ2-3 and V is TRBV7-6, with D unclear. The CDR3 covers 13 residues. Deletions cut 5 bases from V and 1 base from J, with 7 bases between. Per the germline V gene, CDR1 is SGHVS and CDR2 is FNYEAQ. The DNA for the CDR3 is TGTGCCAGCAGCCCGGACGGCACAGATACGCAGTATTTT. Protein sequence: CASSPDGTDTQYF.

The chain is built from TRBV20-1 and TRBJ2-1, with 14 nucleotides matching TRBD2. Germline CDR1 reads DFQATT; CDR2 reads SNEGSKA (reference sequence). The CDR3 contains 15 residues. V dropped 5 bases and J dropped 8; count of bases not matched to a gene: 8. The CDR3 DNA reads as TGCAGTGCTCAAAGGACTAGCGGGAGGAGGGATGAGCAGTTCTTC. This encodes CSAQRTSGRRDEQFF.

At least ten counts were recorded for this clonotype. The chain has TRBV6-2 or TRBV6-3 and TRBJ2-1; no reliable D call. Trimming stripped 2 bases from V and 6 bases from J, with 5 bases between. This CDR3 contains 12 residues. Germline-derived CDR1 and CDR2 are MNHEY and SVGEGT. CDR3 coding DNA: TGTGCCAGCAGTTACCCCGGCAATGAGCAGTTCTTC. Amino acid sequence: CASSYPGNEQFF.

This clonotype was observed a few times. The rearrangement links TRBV4-1 to TRBJ2-7; TRBD1 is a possible D gene (6 bases). Germline assignment: CDR1 MGHRA and CDR2 YSYEKL. The CDR3 extends over 18 amino acids. V was cut by 4 bases and J by 1 base, with 23 bases left in between. CDR3 DNA sequence: TGCGCCAGCAGCCGCGTTAGGACAGAAAGTTTTGGATCCTACGAGCAGTACTTC. This translates into CASSRVRTESFGSYEQYF.

In the case of this clonotype: At one end, the junction sequence differs from germline, possibly due to a read error. V and J are TRBV7-2 and TRBJ1-2; D remains ambiguous. The CDR3 covers 13 residues. Germline CDR1 reads SGHTA; CDR2 reads FQGNSA. The CDR3: CVSSLDRNYGYTF. The CDR3 DNA reads TGTGTCAGCAGCTTAGACCGTAACTACGGCTACACCTTC.

This clonotype was picked up many times. This sequence joins TRBV27 and TRBJ1-2; D is uncertain. There are 11 residues in the CDR3. Trimming took 3 bases from V and 6 from J, leaving 5 bases between them. The germline gives CDR1 MNHEY, CDR2 SMNVEV (reference sequence). CDR3: CASSLANGYTF. DNA of the CDR3: TGTGCCAGCAGTTTGGCTAATGGCTACACCTTC.

This sequence joins TRBV28 and TRBJ2-7; the D gene is possibly TRBD2 (5 bases). CDR1 is MDHEN and CDR2 is SYDVKM in the germline V gene. Trimming left V 5 bases short and J 0 bases short, with 23 bases between. The CDR3 consists of 18 residues. CDR3 nucleotide sequence: TGTGCCAGCAGTCCGCAGCTTTTTTGGGAGCGGACCTCCTACGAGCAGTACTTC. Amino acids: CASSPQLFWERTSYEQYF.

This clonotype was detected only a few times. The chain links TRBV28 to TRBJ2-1; TRBD2 matches at 13 bases. Looked up from germline, CDR1 is MDHEN and CDR2 is SYDVKM. The CDR3 totals 15 residues. V trimming: 4 bases; J trimming: 7 bases; junction bases outside the gene matches: 4. This CDR3 reads CASSSLAGGWNEQFF. The CDR3 coding sequence is TGTGCCAGCAGTTCACTAGCGGGAGGGTGGAATGAGCAGTTCTTC.

As regards this clonotype: The conserved phenylalanine or tryptophan normally closing the CDR3 is absent here, so this likely arose from a read error. This chain uses TRBV7-6 with TRBJ2-1; D gene ambiguous. This CDR3 spans 12 amino acids. Trimming removed 7 bases at V and 3 bases at J, with 7 bases between. Germline loops: CDR1 SGHVS, CDR2 FNYEAQ. CDR3 sequence reads: CASTSFYNEQFS. The CDR3 DNA follows: TGTGCCAGCACGAGCTTCTACAATGAGCAGTTCTCC.

The chain employs TRBV20-1 and TRBJ1-1; 8 bases are a match to TRBD1. CDR1 and CDR2 (germline): DFQATT, SNEGSKA (reference sequence). The CDR3 length is 12 residues. V lost 3 bases, J lost 5 bases, and 2 bases stayed unmatched. This CDR3 reads CSASTGGTEAFF. In DNA form, the CDR3 reads TGCAGTGCTAGTACAGGGGGGACTGAAGCTTTCTTT.

The V call is TRBV18, the J call TRBJ1-6; a weak D match, TRBD1 (5 bases). Trimming shortened V by 5 bases and J by 7 bases, and 9 bases separated the two germline ends. This CDR3 contains 13 residues. CDR1 is KGHSH, CDR2 LQKENI, per germline. The chain's CDR3 is CASSGAENSPLHF. The DNA for the CDR3 is TGTGCCAGCTCAGGGGCCGAGAATTCACCCCTCCACTTT.

The table lists this clonotype with a few counts. The chain recombines TRBV4-3 with TRBJ1-2, with 9 bases aligning to TRBD1. Looked up from germline, CDR1 is LGHNA and CDR2 is YSLEER. With 4 bases clipped from V and 8 bases from J, the junction kept 8 bases outside the gene matches. There are 14 residues in the CDR3. CDR3 nucleotides: TGCGCCAGCAGCCTTACCGGGACAGGGACCGGCTACACCTTC. Translating gives CASSLTGTGTGYTF.

This clonotype has a count of ten or more. The CDR3, as DNA: TGTGCCAGCAGTGATGGGGCAGGACGAGGCACAGATACGCAGTATTTT. Translation: CASSDGAGRGTDTQYF. This sequence joins TRBV6-1 and TRBJ2-3, with D tentatively TRBD1 (5 bases). CDR1 is MNHNS, CDR2 SASEGT, per germline. The CDR3 totals 16 residues. With 3 bases removed from V and 1 base from J, the gap between germline ends came to 14 bases.